This T cell receptor (beta chain) was obtained from a study of CD4 T cells in relation to SARS-CoV-2 and coronaviruses (dated by TCRdb to the early 2020s). Context from the whole study: In the ViraFEST assay, PBMCs were cultured with antigen for approximately 11 days, after which TCR beta CDR3s were sequenced to identify antigen-specific clonal expansions. Across all 12 patients in the convalescent cohort, the median age was roughly 40 years, with a range of about 20 to 80 years. Among the approximately 12 convalescent patients, 8 males and 4 females were included, and two of the subjects were Hispanic. Shared crossreactive spike epitopes were mapped to their HLA restriction using patient-derived lymphoblastoid cell lines. At the level of individual TCR clonotypes, the study evaluated whether memory CD4+ T cells crossreact between the spike proteins of SARS-CoV-2 and those of common cold coronaviruses. The Adaptive Biotechnologies TCR-sequencing kit was used to sequence samples from three pre-COVID donors and the naive versus memory experiments, while other data came from Illumina-based sequencing. For other donors in the study, expansion assays were sequenced with a different, Illumina-based TCR-beta assay. Overall results and qualifications from the work: Crossreactivity analysis centred on spike protein, so crossreactivity against other viral proteins was not assessed. Significantly weaker SARS-CoV-2-driven expansion was shown by crossreactive clones than by monoreactive clones, consistent with antigenic imprinting. Small numbers of patients and of tested TCRs were a limitation of the study. Pre-pandemic and post-infection samples were not both contributed by any donor, so tracing of the source of pre-existing responses was limited. Sequencing naive versus memory cells indicated that the assay picks up memory recall responses, not primary responses primed during culture. In roughly two thirds of donors, memory CD4+ clonotypes turned up that crossrecognized SARS-CoV-2 and at least one common cold coronavirus spike.

For this clone: The antigen it recognizes is unknown. One base away there is no much larger clone; base qualities are not given.

Naive and memory CD4+ T cells were separated from cryopreserved PBMCs by first enriching for CD4 and then performing EasySep naive CD4+ T cell enrichment. Sorted naive or memory CD4+ T cells (around 100,000) were cultured 1:1 with T cell-depleted PBMCs and CEF peptides for 10 days. Triplicate replicate wells were generally used for each peptide culture condition. Ficoll-Paque PLUS gradient centrifugation was used to isolate PBMCs from either whole blood or leukapheresis product. PBMCs were either cryopreserved at -140 degrees C or used fresh in the expansion assay. The QIAamp Micro DNA Kit was used to extract genomic DNA from the CD4+ T cells. CEF-cultured naive and memory CD4+ T cell DNA received survey-level immunoSEQ TCR-beta sequencing. The source study handled its data this way. During preprocessing, nonproductive sequences were discarded, as were any CDR3s that did not begin with C, did not end with F or W, or were shorter than 7 amino acids. The MANAFEST web app identified antigen-specific clonotypes based on expansion compared with the reference and other culture wells. A clone was considered positive if the clone showed significant expansion compared with the reference culture in 2 of 3 replicate wells at an FDR below 0.05. To be called positive, a clone also had to show significant expansion compared with every other tandem well and an odds ratio greater than 5. Cultured and uncultured naive and memory CD4+ repertoires were searched for CDR3s previously identified as spike- and CEF-reactive. CDR3 homology was measured as pairwise Levenshtein distance, computed with the stringdist R package after trimming three terminal residues from each end. TCRdb re-hosts the immuneACCESS table, in-frame sequences only. Its copies lack some clones; in the studies checked, an unresolved V gene accounts for under half of them, and the cause for the rest is not known. Clonal size and the V and J genes are those of that table, whereas D and trimming came from the DNA. The sample data list around 34,000 clones, and roughly 80% of these were observed just once. The ten most abundant clones make up around 21% of the sample.

Sequenced input: memory CD4+ T cells from PBMCs, cultured in vitro. This specimen's cell subset or site label, per the study, means: memory (non-naive) CD4+ T cells. This TCR derives from an adult with COVID-19.

The CDR3 corresponds to CASSPSDRIYEQYF. The nucleotides are TGCGCCAGCAGCCCATCTGACAGGATTTACGAGCAGTACTTC. The chain joins TRBV5-1 to TRBJ2-7; tentative D gene TRBD1, with 6 bases matching. The V and J ends are trimmed by 4 bases and 4 bases, leaving 15 bases between them. The CDR3 goes from the cysteine to the phenylalanine over 14 residues. Just the 42-base CDR3 DNA is kept, in frame starting at base 1. CDR1 and CDR2, per the germline V gene, are SGHRS and YFSETQ. Beyond the CDR3, the reference TRBV5-1 and TRBJ2-7 genes provide the residues; the full variable domain reads: KAGVTQTPRYLIKTRGQQVTLSCSPISGHRSVSWYQQTPGQGLQFLFEYFSETQRNKGNFPGRFSGRQFSNSRSEMNVSTLELGDSALYLCASSPSDRIYEQYFGPGTRLTVT.